This TCR beta chain was documented in a study of cytomegalovirus exposure and HLA in healthy donors. On this clone: The junction departs from germline at one end; a sequencing error may be responsible. The sample holds other DNA sequences that translate to the same CDR3.

Germline V gives CDR1 SGDLS, CDR2 YYNGEE. The CDR3 is 15 amino acids. The PCR contained 60 Vbeta and 13 Jbeta primers. Generated by immunoSEQ multiplex PCR, the TCRdb table keeps only in-frame clones and is missing some. The sample records 200,000 to 250,000 clones, around four fifths being singletons. What was sequenced was PBMCs. This TCR was sampled from a male donor in good health and CMV-seronegative. The rearrangement joins TRBV9 to TRBJ2-1; TRBD2 matches at 11 bases. The CDR3 coding sequence is TGTGCCAGCAGCGCGGGACTAGCGGAATACAATGAACAGTTCTTC. This encodes CASSAGLAEYNEQFF.